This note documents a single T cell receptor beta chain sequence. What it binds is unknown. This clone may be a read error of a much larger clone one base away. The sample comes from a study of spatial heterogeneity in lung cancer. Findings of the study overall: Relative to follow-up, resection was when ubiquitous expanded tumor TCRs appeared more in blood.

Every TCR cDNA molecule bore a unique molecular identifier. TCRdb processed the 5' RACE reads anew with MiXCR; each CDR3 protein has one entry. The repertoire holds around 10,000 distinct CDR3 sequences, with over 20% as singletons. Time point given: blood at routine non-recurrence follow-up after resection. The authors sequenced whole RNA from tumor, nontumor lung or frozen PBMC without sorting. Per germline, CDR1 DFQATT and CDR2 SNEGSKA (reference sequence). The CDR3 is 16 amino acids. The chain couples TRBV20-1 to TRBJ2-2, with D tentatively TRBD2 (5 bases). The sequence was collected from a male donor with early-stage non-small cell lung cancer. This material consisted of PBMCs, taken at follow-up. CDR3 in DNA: TGCAGTGCTAGAGACTGGACTCGCGCGAACTCCGGGGAGCTGTTTTTT. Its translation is CSARDWTRANSGELFF.